This is a list of T cell receptor beta chains from one sample in a study of tissue T cells after allogeneic stem cell transplantation. Clones were sequenced by immunoSEQ multiplex PCR, and TCRdb holds only the in-frame ones, with some missing. Of 26,000 or so clones listed, under 95% are singletons. Sequencing was performed on blood, taken before transplantation. These receptors all stem from a male donor older than 55 who later had graft-versus-host disease after an allogeneic stem cell transplant. CDR3s include the opening cysteine and the closing phenylalanine or tryptophan. A D gene is named only where the DNA matches it firmly. Clone size is given for some rows only: seen once, a few or many times, or a class if the clone is expanded.

V gene	D gene	clone size	J gene	CDR3 DNA	CDR3 protein
TRBV5-1	TRBD1	-	TRBJ2-7	TGCGCCAGCAGCTTGGCCCTAGACAGGGGGCCCTACGAGCAGTACTTC	CASSLALDRGPYEQYF
TRBV28	TRBD1	-	TRBJ1-6	TGTGCCAGCAACACAGGGGGCGGTTATTCACCCCTCCACTTT	CASNTGGGYSPLHF
TRBV6-5	-	-	TRBJ2-4	TGTGCCAGCAGCTACCGCCTGGGGTTGGACAAAAACATTCAGTACTTC	CASSYRLGLDKNIQYF
TRBV7-2	-	-	TRBJ2-1	TGTGCCAGCAGCTCAGAGGGAGGTCCCTACAATGAGCAGTTCTTC	CASSSEGGPYNEQFF
TRBV5-1	-	-	TRBJ2-5	TGCGCCAGCACCTTGGGGGGGACAGAAGAGACCCAGTACTTC	CASTLGGTEETQYF
TRBV18	-	-	TRBJ1-3	TGTGCCAGCTCACCTCCGGGACCACGAAACTCTGGAAACACCATATATTTT	CASSPPGPRNSGNTIYF
TRBV4-1	-	-	TRBJ2-3	TGCGCCAGCAGCCAAGATAGAATAACAGCTGCCACAGATACGCAGTATTTT	CASSQDRITAATDTQYF
TRBV5-4	TRBD1	-	TRBJ2-7	TGTGCCAGCAGCGTCCCGGCCGGGACAGGGGCCTACGAGCAGTACTTC	CASSVPAGTGAYEQYF
TRBV4-1	-	-	TRBJ2-7	TGCGCCAGCAGCCAAGATTTGGGGGAGCAGTACTTC	CASSQDLGEQYF
TRBV20-1	-	-	TRBJ2-3	TGCAGTGCTACTAGCACAGATACGCAGTATTTT	CSATSTDTQYF
TRBV10-1	-	-	TRBJ1-1	TGCGCCAGCAGTGAGATAGGGGACACTGAAGCTTTCTTT	CASSEIGDTEAFF
TRBV7-8	-	-	TRBJ1-4	TGTGCCAGCAGCTTGTCTCAGGCAACTAATGAAAAACTGTTTTTT	CASSLSQATNEKLFF
TRBV18	-	-	TRBJ1-4	TGTGCCAGCCCCCAGGAGGGGTTGGGTAATGAAAAACTGTTTTTT	CASPQEGLGNEKLFF
TRBV29-1	-	-	TRBJ1-2	TGCAGCGTCTTACAGGGTTCTAACTATGGCTACACCTTC	CSVLQGSNYGYTF
TRBV4-3	-	medium-sized	TRBJ1-2	TGCGCCAGCAGCCAAGAGGGGGATAGGCTCTACACCTTC	CASSQEGDRLYTF
TRBV5-8	TRBD1	-	TRBJ2-7	TGTGCCAGCAGCTCACTTCGACAGGGTACCTACGAGCAGTACTTC	CASSSLRQGTYEQYF
TRBV6-2/TRBV6-3	-	once	TRBJ2-3	TGTGCCAGCAGCTGGGGGGCGGGAGATACGCAGTATTTT	CASSWGAGDTQYF